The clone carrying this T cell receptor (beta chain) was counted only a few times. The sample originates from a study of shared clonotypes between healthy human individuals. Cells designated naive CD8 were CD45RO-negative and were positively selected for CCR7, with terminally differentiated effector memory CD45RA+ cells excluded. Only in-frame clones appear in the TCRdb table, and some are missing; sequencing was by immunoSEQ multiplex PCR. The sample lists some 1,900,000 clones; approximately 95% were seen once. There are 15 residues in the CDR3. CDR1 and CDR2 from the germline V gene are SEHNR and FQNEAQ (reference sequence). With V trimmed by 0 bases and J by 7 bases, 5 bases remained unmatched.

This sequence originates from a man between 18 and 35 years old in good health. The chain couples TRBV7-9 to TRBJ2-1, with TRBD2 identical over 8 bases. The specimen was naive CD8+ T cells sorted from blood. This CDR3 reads CASSLASGISNEQFF. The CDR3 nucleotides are TGTGCCAGCAGCTTAGCTAGCGGGATAAGTAATGAGCAGTTCTTC.